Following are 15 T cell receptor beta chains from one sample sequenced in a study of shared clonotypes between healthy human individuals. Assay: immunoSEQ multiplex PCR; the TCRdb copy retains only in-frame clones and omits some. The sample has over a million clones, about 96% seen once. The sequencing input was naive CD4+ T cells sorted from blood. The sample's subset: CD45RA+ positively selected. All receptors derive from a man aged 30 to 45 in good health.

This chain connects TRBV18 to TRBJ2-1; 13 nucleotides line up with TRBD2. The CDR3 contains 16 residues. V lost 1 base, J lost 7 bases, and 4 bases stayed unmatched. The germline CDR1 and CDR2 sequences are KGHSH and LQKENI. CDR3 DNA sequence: TGTGCCAGCTCACCACGGACTAGCGGGAGCCCTAATGAGCAGTTCTTC. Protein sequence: CASSPRTSGSPNEQFF. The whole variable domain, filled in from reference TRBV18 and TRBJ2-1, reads NAGVMQNPRHLVRRRGQEARLRCSPMKGHSHVYWYRQLPEEGLKFMVYLQKENIIDESGMPKERFSAEFPKEGPSILRIQQVVRGDSAAYFCASSPRTSGSPNEQFFGPGTRLTVL.

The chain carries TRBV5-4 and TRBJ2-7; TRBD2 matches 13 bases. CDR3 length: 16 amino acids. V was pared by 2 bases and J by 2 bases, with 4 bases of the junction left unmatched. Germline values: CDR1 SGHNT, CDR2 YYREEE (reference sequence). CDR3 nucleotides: TGTGCCAGCAGCTTTGGACTAGCGGGAGACCCCTACGAGCAGTACTTC. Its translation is CASSFGLAGDPYEQYF.

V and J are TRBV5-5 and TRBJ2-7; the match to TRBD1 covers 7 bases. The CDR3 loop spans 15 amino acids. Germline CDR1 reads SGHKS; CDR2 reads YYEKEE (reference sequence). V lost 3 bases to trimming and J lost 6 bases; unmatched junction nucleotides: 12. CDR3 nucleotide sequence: TGTGCCAGCAGCTATCCCCGGTCCGACAGGGCCGAGCAGTACTTC. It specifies CASSYPRSDRAEQYF.

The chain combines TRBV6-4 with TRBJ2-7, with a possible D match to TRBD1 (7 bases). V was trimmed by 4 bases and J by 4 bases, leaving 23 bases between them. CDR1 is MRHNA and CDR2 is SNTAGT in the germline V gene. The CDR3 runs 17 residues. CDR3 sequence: CASSVYQFGPGGYEQYF. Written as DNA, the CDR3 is TGTGCCAGCAGTGTGTATCAGTTTGGACCAGGGGGGTACGAGCAGTACTTC.

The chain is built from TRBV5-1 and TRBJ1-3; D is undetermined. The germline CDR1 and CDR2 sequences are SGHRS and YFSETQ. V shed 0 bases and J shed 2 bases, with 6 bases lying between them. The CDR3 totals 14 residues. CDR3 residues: CASSLGEAGNTIYF. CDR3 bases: TGCGCCAGCAGCTTGGGGGAGGCTGGAAACACCATATATTTT.

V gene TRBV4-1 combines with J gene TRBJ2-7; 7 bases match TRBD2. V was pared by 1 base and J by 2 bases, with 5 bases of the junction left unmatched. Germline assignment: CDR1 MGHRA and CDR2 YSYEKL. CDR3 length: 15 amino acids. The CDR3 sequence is CASSQVERGTYEQYF. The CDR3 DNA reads TGCGCCAGCAGCCAAGTTGAGCGGGGTACCTACGAGCAGTACTTC.

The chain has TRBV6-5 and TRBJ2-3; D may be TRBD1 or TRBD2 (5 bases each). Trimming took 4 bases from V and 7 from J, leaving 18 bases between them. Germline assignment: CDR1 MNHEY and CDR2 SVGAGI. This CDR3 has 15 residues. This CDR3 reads CASSSRGEWGYTQYF. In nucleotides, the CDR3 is TGTGCCAGCAGTTCCCGGGGCGAGTGGGGATATACGCAGTATTTT.

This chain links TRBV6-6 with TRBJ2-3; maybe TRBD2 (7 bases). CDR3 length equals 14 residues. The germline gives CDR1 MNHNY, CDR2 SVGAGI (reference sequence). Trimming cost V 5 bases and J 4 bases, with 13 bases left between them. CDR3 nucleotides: TGTGCCAGCAGTGCTTGGGGGGGCTCAGATACGCAGTATTTT. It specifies CASSAWGGSDTQYF.

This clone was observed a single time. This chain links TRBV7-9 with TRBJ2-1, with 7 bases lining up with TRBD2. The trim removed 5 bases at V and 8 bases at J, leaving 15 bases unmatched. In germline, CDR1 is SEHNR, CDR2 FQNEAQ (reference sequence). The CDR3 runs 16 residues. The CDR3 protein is CASSLPGLPLSDEQFF. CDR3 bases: TGTGCCAGCAGCCTACCGGGACTACCACTGAGTGATGAGCAGTTCTTC.

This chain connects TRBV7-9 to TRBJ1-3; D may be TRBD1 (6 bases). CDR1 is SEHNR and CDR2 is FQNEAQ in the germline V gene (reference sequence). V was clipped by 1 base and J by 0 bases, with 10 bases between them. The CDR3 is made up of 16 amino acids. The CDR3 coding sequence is TGTGCCAGCAGCTTAGGCCGGGACACCTCTGGAAACACCATATATTTT. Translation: CASSLGRDTSGNTIYF.

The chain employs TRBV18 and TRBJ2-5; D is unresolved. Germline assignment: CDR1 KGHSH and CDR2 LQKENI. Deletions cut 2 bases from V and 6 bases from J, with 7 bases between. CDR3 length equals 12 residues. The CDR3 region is CASSPSSQTQYF. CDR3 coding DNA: TGTGCCAGCTCACCAAGCTCTCAGACCCAGTACTTC.

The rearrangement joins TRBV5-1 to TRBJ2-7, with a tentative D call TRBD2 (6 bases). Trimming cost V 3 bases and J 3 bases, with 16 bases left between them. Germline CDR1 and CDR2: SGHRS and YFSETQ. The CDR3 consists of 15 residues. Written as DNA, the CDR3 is TGCGCCAGCAGCTCGTCAGGGACTCTTAACTACGAGCAGTACTTC. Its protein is CASSSSGTLNYEQYF.

This CDR3 is CASSPVNTGELFF. The CDR3 DNA follows: TGTGCCAGCAGCCCCGTGAACACCGGGGAGCTGTTTTTT. The chain links TRBV11-2 to TRBJ2-2; D call uncertain. This CDR3 comprises 13 residues. The V and J ends lost 5 bases and 1 base respectively, with 5 bases between them. The germline V gene has CDR1 SGHAT and CDR2 FQNNGV.

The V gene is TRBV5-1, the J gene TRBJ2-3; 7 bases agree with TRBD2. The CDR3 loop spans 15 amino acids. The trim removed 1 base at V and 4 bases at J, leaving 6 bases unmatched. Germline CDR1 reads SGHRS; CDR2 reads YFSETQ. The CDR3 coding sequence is TGCGCCAGCAGCTTGTCTGCGGGAGCCCCAGATACGCAGTATTTT. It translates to CASSLSAGAPDTQYF.

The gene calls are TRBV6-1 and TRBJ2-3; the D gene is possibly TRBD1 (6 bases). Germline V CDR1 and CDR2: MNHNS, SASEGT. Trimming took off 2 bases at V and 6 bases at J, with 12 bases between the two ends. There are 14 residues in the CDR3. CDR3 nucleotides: TGTGCCAGCAGTGAAAGGGGGTTTTGGGATACGCAGTATTTT. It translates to CASSERGFWDTQYF.